In its sample, the clone carrying this T cell receptor beta chain was seen many times. Its cognate antigen is unknown. Germline V gene data show CDR1 as SGHTA and CDR2 as FQGNSA. V trimming: 2 bases; J trimming: 7 bases; junction bases outside the gene matches: 11. The CDR3 sequence is 17 residues long. Lactation, pregnancy, other autoimmune disease or uncontrolled infection led to exclusion of patients. These data originate in a study of T cells in Graves' hyperthyroidism and ophthalmopathy. Study findings and constraints: Most thyroid-expanded clonotypes above 0.001 were also found in blood.

RNA transcripts served as the template for amplifying TCR beta CDR3 regions. First-round RT-PCR targeting the TCR CDR3 was performed with the HTBI primer set. MiXCR, run by TCRdb on the multiplex PCR reads, gives a single entry per CDR3 protein. The profile shows hundreds of thousands of distinct CDR3 sequences, approximately 15% of them singletons. The V call is TRBV7-2, the J call TRBJ2-7; 13 bases are shared with TRBD2. This TCR derives from a woman between 18 and 29 years old with Graves' hyperthyroidism. The sample taken for sequencing was blood. CDR3 nucleotide sequence: TGTGCCAGCAGCTTAAGGGTTGGACTAGCGGGGGTTCAGGAGCAGTACTTC. Translation gives CASSLRVGLAGVQEQYF.